These 15 T cell receptor beta chains came from one sample sequenced in a study of blood T cell repertoires in COVID-19 (dated by TCRdb to about 2020). The library was prepared using the immunoSEQ multiplex PCR assay. This is the immuneACCESS table as TCRdb keeps it, with only in-frame sequences that have V and J called. A part of the clones is gone; compared with another copy, unresolved V genes explain less than half, and the rest is unexplained. A total of some 70,000 clones appear in this sample, roughly 84% of them only once. Roughly 6.5% of the sample belongs to the ten largest clones. The sample taken for sequencing was peripheral blood. Receptors originate from a man aged 45 to 65 with active COVID-19.

V is TRBV28 and J is TRBJ2-5; 8 bases are a match to TRBD2. The length of the CDR3 is 14 residues. Looked up from germline, CDR1 is MDHEN and CDR2 is SYDVKM. V trimming: 5 bases; J trimming: 2 bases; junction bases outside the gene matches: 4. The CDR3 nucleotides are TGTGCCAGCAGTCGGGGGGGCAGTCAAGAGACCCAGTACTTC. Protein product: CASSRGGSQETQYF.

The chain recombines TRBV9 with TRBJ2-1, with 11 bases fitting TRBD2. After removal of 2 bases from V and 4 bases from J, the junction contained 2 bases not matched to a gene. From germline, CDR1 is SGDLS and CDR2 YYNGEE. The CDR3 covers 15 residues. CDR3 DNA: TGTGCCAGCAGCGTTAGCGGGGGGGGATACAATGAGCAGTTCTTC. This translates into CASSVSGGGYNEQFF.

This chain connects TRBV28 to TRBJ1-2; D perhaps matches TRBD1 (6 bases). This CDR3 contains 14 residues. The germline gives CDR1 MDHEN, CDR2 SYDVKM. V was cut by 6 bases and J by 4 bases, with 15 bases left in between. CDR3 bases: TGTGCCAGCAGACCAACAGGGTTGGGCTATGGCTACACCTTC. Translated, it gives CASRPTGLGYGYTF.

This chain joins TRBV7-2 and TRBJ2-7, with D tentatively TRBD2 (7 bases). Trimming shortened V by 1 base and J by 7 bases, and 14 bases separated the two germline ends. Germline loops: CDR1 SGHTA, CDR2 FQGNSA. The CDR3 runs to 14 residues. In nucleotides, the CDR3 is TGTGCCAGCAGCTTAGGAGGGGGGGTTAGGGAGCAGTACTTC. Its translation: CASSLGGGVREQYF.

This clone was picked up one time. This chain joins TRBV28 and TRBJ2-3; 10 bases line up with TRBD1. Germline trimming cut 3 bases from V and 5 bases from J; bases unmatched to any gene: 5. Germline CDR1 and CDR2: MDHEN and SYDVKM. This CDR3 spans 15 amino acids. CDR3 loop: CASSLEDRGLDTQYF. The DNA for the CDR3 is TGTGCCAGCAGTTTGGAGGACAGGGGGTTAGATACGCAGTATTTT.

This chain uses TRBV6-1 with TRBJ1-5; D perhaps matches TRBD1 (5 bases). Germline V gives CDR1 MNHNS, CDR2 SASEGT. V dropped 1 base and J dropped 5 bases, with 12 bases sitting between them. There are 15 residues in the CDR3. The CDR3 protein is CASSEGADTYQPQHF. The CDR3 DNA follows: TGTGCCAGCAGTGAAGGGGCGGACACTTATCAGCCCCAGCATTTT.

The chain uses TRBV27 and TRBJ2-7; a possible D gene is TRBD2 (6 bases). The CDR3 runs 15 residues. Germline V CDR1 and CDR2: MNHEY, SMNVEV (reference sequence). V lost 7 bases and J 6 bases, leaving 22 bases between the germline ends. The CDR3 is CASTEVGTFKGEQYF. The CDR3 DNA reads as TGTGCCAGCACCGAGGTGGGGACTTTCAAGGGCGAGCAGTACTTC.

The V and J genes are TRBV4-2 and TRBJ2-3; TRBD2 matches at 7 bases. The CDR3 sequence is 17 residues long. Germline trimming cut 0 bases from V and 0 bases from J; bases unmatched to any gene: 6. Germline V gives CDR1 LGHNA, CDR2 YNFKEQ. The CDR3 loop is CASSQEPSGASTDTQYF. CDR3 DNA sequence: TGTGCCAGCAGCCAAGAGCCTAGCGGAGCTAGCACAGATACGCAGTATTTT.

This chain uses TRBV7-9 with TRBJ1-6; 8 positions agree with TRBD1. Germline V lookup: CDR1 SEHNR, CDR2 FQNEAQ (reference sequence). The CDR3 spans 15 residues. V lost 6 bases and J lost 7; bases outside the gene matches: 8. The CDR3 DNA reads TGTGCCAGCAGTCCACCGGGACAGGAGAATTCACCCCTCCACTTT. This sequence encodes CASSPPGQENSPLHF.

This chain uses TRBV19 with TRBJ2-2; no definite D call. V dropped 7 bases and J dropped 5 bases, with 5 bases sitting between them. The CDR3 length is 11 residues. Germline CDR1 LNHDA, CDR2 SQIVND (reference sequence). CDR3 coding DNA: TGTGCCAGTACGGAGACCGGGGAGCTGTTTTTT. As protein: CASTETGELFF.

Only a few counts were recorded for this clone. The DNA for the CDR3 is TGTGCCAGCAGCCCCCGGGGAGCGGGGGGGGCTGGAGCGCAGTATTTT. Amino acids: CASSPRGAGGAGAQYF. This sequence joins TRBV9 and TRBJ2-3, with 10 nucleotides matching TRBD2. Germline lookup yields CDR1 SGDLS and CDR2 YYNGEE. The V gene end was trimmed by 4 bases and the J gene end by 10 bases; junction bases not matched to a gene: 15. The CDR3 sequence is 16 residues long. Full variable domain (rest looked up from reference TRBV9 and TRBJ2-3): DSGVTQTPKHLITATGQRVTLRCSPRSGDLSVYWYQQSLDQGLQFLIQYYNGEERAKGNILERFSAQQFPDLHSELNLSSLELGDSALYFCASSPRGAGGAGAQYFGPGTRLTVL.

The V and J genes are TRBV6-2 or TRBV6-3 and TRBJ2-3; a possible D gene is TRBD1 (5 bases). The CDR3 sequence is 14 residues long. Germline CDR1 MNHEY, CDR2 SVGEGT. V was clipped by 6 bases and J by 0 bases, with 10 bases between them. The DNA for the CDR3 is TGTGCCAGCAGCCTGGACACGAGCACAGATACGCAGTATTTT. This encodes CASSLDTSTDTQYF.

The chain combines TRBV18 with TRBJ2-4; D may be TRBD1 (6 bases). In germline, CDR1 is KGHSH, CDR2 LQKENI. The CDR3 is 17 amino acids. The V end was cut by 0 bases, the J end by 2 bases, with 14 bases between. The CDR3 loop reads CASSPPGAVITKNIQYF. The CDR3 DNA follows: TGTGCCAGCTCACCACCGGGGGCAGTAATAACCAAAAACATTCAGTACTTC.

As regards this clone: The sample contains more than one DNA sequence encoding this CDR3. The V and J genes are TRBV27 and TRBJ2-4; no firm D call. V lost 4 bases and J lost 0, with 4 bases in between. Germline values: CDR1 MNHEY, CDR2 SMNVEV (reference sequence). This CDR3 region has 13 residues. CDR3: CASSSLAKNIQYF. The CDR3 DNA sequence: TGTGCCAGCAGTTCATTAGCCAAAAACATTCAGTACTTC.

The gene calls are TRBV6-2 or TRBV6-3 and TRBJ2-1; 12 bases map to TRBD2. CDR1 and CDR2 (germline): MNHEY, SVGEGT. V was pared by 4 bases and J by 6 bases, with 4 bases of the junction left unmatched. The CDR3 is 15 amino acids. This CDR3 reads CASSSSGGAGNEQFF. CDR3 sequence (DNA): TGTGCCAGCAGTTCTAGCGGGGGGGCGGGCAATGAGCAGTTCTTC.